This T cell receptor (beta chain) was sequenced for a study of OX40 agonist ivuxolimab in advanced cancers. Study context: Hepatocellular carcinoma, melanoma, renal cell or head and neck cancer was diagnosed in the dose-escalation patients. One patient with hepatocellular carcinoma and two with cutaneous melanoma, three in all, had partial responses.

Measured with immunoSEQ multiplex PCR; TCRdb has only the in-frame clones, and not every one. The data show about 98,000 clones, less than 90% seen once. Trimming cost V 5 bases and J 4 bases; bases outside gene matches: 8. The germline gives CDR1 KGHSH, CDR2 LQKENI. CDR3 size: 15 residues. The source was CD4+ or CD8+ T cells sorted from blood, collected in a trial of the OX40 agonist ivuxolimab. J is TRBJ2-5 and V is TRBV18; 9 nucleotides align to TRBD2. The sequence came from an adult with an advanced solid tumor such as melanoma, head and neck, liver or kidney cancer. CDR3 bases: TGTGCCAGCTCAAAGCCGGGACTAGCTATAGAGACCCAGTACTTC. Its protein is CASSKPGLAIETQYF.